This TCR beta chain was captured in a study of cytomegalovirus exposure and HLA in healthy donors. Study observations and caveats: Sequencing depth across donors, presence/absence analyses assumed, was roughly uniform. In terms of immune exposure information, only CMV serostatus was available. Reports indicate that TCR beta sequences accurately predicted the HLA-A and HLA-B alleles of most subjects.

Of note for this clone: The antigen is not known.

The study ran its PCR with 60 Vbeta and 13 Jbeta primers. Under the authors' procedure: Some 11 million of the 60 million to 90 million unique TCR beta chains counted in a later analysis were shared. Sequencing was performed with immunoSEQ multiplex PCR; in TCRdb, only in-frame clones are kept and a portion is missing. V and J calls and clone size come straight from that table; D and trimming were deduced from the DNA. The sample consists of 150,000 to 200,000 clones, about 76% of them appearing once. V shed 1 base, J shed 9 bases, and the junction held 7 bases outside the gene matches. CDR3 length equals 16 residues. CDR1 MGHRA and CDR2 YSYEKL come from the germline V gene.

This sequence was found in a woman aged 50 to 60 in good health and CMV-seronegative. The chain joins TRBV4-1 to TRBJ2-1; 12 bases map to TRBD2. Specimen: PBMCs. The CDR3 coding sequence is TGCGCCAGCAGCCAAGGGCTAGCGGGGGGGCACTCTGAGCAGTTCTTC. Translating gives CASSQGLAGGHSEQFF.